The 22 T cell receptor beta chains reported below all come from one sample, sequenced in a study of blood T cell repertoires in COVID-19. Repertoires were generated with immunoSEQ multiplex PCR, while TCRdb's copy carries only in-frame clones and drops some. Of around 230,000 clones listed, approximately 89% are singletons. The material sequenced was PBMCs or T cells enriched from blood (not recorded which). These receptors were obtained from a woman between 25 and 40 years old with acute COVID-19.

This chain joins TRBV5-4 and TRBJ2-2, with a weak D call TRBD1 (6 bases). This CDR3 has 16 amino acids. Germline loops: CDR1 SGHNT, CDR2 YYREEE (reference sequence). V lost 3 bases, J lost 0 bases, and 12 bases lay in between. Here the CDR3 reads CASSYLTGPNTGELFF. CDR3 nucleotide sequence: TGTGCCAGCAGCTACCTGACAGGACCGAACACCGGGGAGCTGTTTTTT.

This sequence joins TRBV3-1 (or the pseudogene TRBV3-2) and TRBJ1-1, with D perhaps matching TRBD1 (6 bases). This CDR3 contains 17 residues. Germline V CDR1 and CDR2: LGHDT, YNNKEL (reference sequence). Trimming left V 0 bases short and J 0 bases short, with 14 bases between. The CDR3, as DNA: TGTGCCAGCAGCCAAGATCGGCAGAGGGGGATGAACACTGAAGCTTTCTTT. It translates to CASSQDRQRGMNTEAFF.

The chain joins TRBV6-6 to TRBJ2-7, with D possibly TRBD1 on 5 matching bases. The CDR3 covers 12 residues. Germline V gene data show CDR1 as MNHNY and CDR2 as SVGAGI (reference sequence). V lost 5 bases, J lost 5 bases, and 10 bases lay in between. CDR3 amino acids: CASSNQGHEQYF. CDR3 sequence (DNA): TGTGCCAGCAGTAACCAGGGCCACGAGCAGTACTTC.

The chain recombines TRBV11-2 with TRBJ2-5, with 8 bases matching TRBD1. Losses at the gene ends were 2 bases for V and 5 bases for J; bases not matched to a gene: 7. In germline, CDR1 is SGHAT, CDR2 FQNNGV. The CDR3 has 15 amino acids. Here the CDR3 DNA reads TGTGCCAGCAGCTTACTGACAGGGGTGGGGGAGACCCAGTACTTC. Protein product: CASSLLTGVGETQYF. The full variable domain, rest sourced from reference TRBV11-2 and TRBJ2-5, is EAGVAQSPRYKIIEKRQSVAFWCNPISGHATLYWYQQILGQGPKLLIQFQNNGVVDDSQLPKDRFSAERLKGVDSTLKIQPAKLEDSAVYLCASSLLTGVGETQYFGPGTRLLVL.

The chain employs TRBV5-4 and TRBJ1-1, with 7 positions matching TRBD1. CDR1 is SGHNT and CDR2 is YYREEE in the germline V gene (reference sequence). The CDR3 totals 15 residues. Trimming at V came to 0 bases and at J to 8 bases, leaving 10 bases not matched to a gene. The CDR3 loop reads CASSLAGGGRMEAFF. The DNA of the CDR3 is TGTGCCAGCAGCTTGGCCGGAGGGGGCCGTATGGAAGCTTTCTTT. The entire variable domain, with the rest obtained from reference TRBV5-4 and TRBJ1-1, is as follows: ETGVTQSPTHLIKTRGQQVTLRCSSQSGHNTVSWYQQALGQGPQFIFQYYREEENGRGNFPPRFSGLQFPNYSSELNVNALELDDSALYLCASSLAGGGRMEAFFGQGTRLTVV.

Only one count was recorded for this clone. The chain carries TRBV19 and TRBJ1-1, with 7 bases that match TRBD1. V was clipped by 10 bases and J by 6 bases; unmatched bases: 5. Germline V CDR1 and CDR2: LNHDA, SQIVND (reference sequence). There are 11 residues in the CDR3. The CDR3, as DNA: TGTGCCACCACAGGGGTCTCTGAAGCTTTCTTT. Translation: CATTGVSEAFF.

This clone has a single count. V and J are TRBV7-8 and TRBJ1-6; D gene ambiguous. This CDR3 has 16 amino acids. Trimming left V 0 bases short and J 4 bases short, with 10 bases between. Germline V lookup: CDR1 SGHVS, CDR2 FQNEAQ. DNA of the CDR3: TGTGCCAGCAGCTTAGCCCAGGCGGGATATAATTCACCCCTCCACTTT. It codes for CASSLAQAGYNSPLHF.

The chain links TRBV2 to TRBJ2-7; the match to TRBD2 covers 10 bases. Germline assignment: CDR1 SNHLY and CDR2 FYNNEI. The V segment lost 8 bases and the J segment 3 bases; nucleotides outside the gene matches: 7. CDR3 length: 14 amino acids. For the CDR3, the DNA is TGTGCCAGCGTCAAGCGGGGGGGACGCTACGAGCAGTACTTC. Its translation is CASVKRGGRYEQYF.

The chain uses TRBV10-3 and TRBJ2-2, with TRBD1 as a possible D gene (6 bases). Trimming removed 10 bases at V and 4 bases at J, with 16 bases between. CDR3 size: 14 residues. Germline values: CDR1 ENHRY, CDR2 SYGVKD. CDR3 DNA: TGTGCCACCGAATCCGGGACAACCACCGGGGAGCTGTTTTTT. Amino acids: CATESGTTTGELFF.

The chain uses TRBV3-1 (or the pseudogene TRBV3-2) and TRBJ1-1, with no clear D. The CDR3 length is 15 residues. Trimming stripped 1 base from V and 3 bases from J, with 12 bases between. Germline lookup yields CDR1 LGHDT and CDR2 YNNKEL (reference sequence). CDR3 DNA sequence: TGTGCCAGCAGCCAAGTGTCGAAGCGGTACACTGAAGCTTTCTTT. Amino acids: CASSQVSKRYTEAFF.

The chain couples TRBV6-4 to TRBJ2-3; 8 positions agree with TRBD1. The germline V gene encodes CDR1 MRHNA and CDR2 SNTAGT. The CDR3 covers 15 residues. With 5 bases clipped from V and 1 base from J, the junction kept 5 bases outside the gene matches. CDR3 DNA: TGTGCCAGCAGTACCTCAGGGGGCGGCACAGATACGCAGTATTTT. Its translation is CASSTSGGGTDTQYF.

The V and J genes are TRBV14 and TRBJ1-3, with TRBD1 as a possible D gene (5 bases). The germline V and J ends were trimmed by 3 bases and 2 bases, with 11 bases remaining between them. Looked up from germline, CDR1 is SGHDN and CDR2 is FVKESK. CDR3 length equals 15 residues. The CDR3 coding sequence is TGTGCCAGCAGCCAGACCGGGGGGACTGGAAACACCATATATTTT. This codes for CASSQTGGTGNTIYF.

CDR3 region: CASSLVSRDGEAFF. The CDR3 DNA reads TGCGCCAGCAGCTTGGTCTCGCGGGACGGTGAAGCTTTCTTT. The chain carries TRBV5-1 and TRBJ1-1; TRBD1 might be the D (5 bases). Trimming pared 0 bases from V and 7 bases from J, leaving 13 bases between. CDR3 size: 14 residues. Germline assignment: CDR1 SGHRS and CDR2 YFSETQ.

The chain uses TRBV29-1 and TRBJ2-2, with a possible D match to TRBD1 (5 bases). V lost 6 bases, J lost 5 bases, and 7 bases lay in between. The CDR3 loop spans 11 amino acids. Germline CDR1 is SQVTM and CDR2 is ANQGSEA. CDR3 bases: TGCAGCGTCAGGGAAACCGGGGAGCTGTTTTTT. Protein sequence: CSVRETGELFF.

This chain links TRBV5-1 with TRBJ2-1; 8 bases agree with TRBD1. Germline loops: CDR1 SGHRS, CDR2 YFSETQ. The CDR3 spans 15 residues. The ends lost 7 bases at V and 7 bases at J; junction bases unmatched: 13. CDR3 loop: CASCYLPGQENEQFF. CDR3 coding DNA: TGCGCCAGCTGCTACTTACCGGGACAGGAAAATGAGCAGTTCTTC.

The chain has TRBV9 and TRBJ2-3, with D uncertain. The germline CDR1 and CDR2 sequences are SGDLS and YYNGEE. The germline V and J ends were trimmed by 0 bases and 1 base, with 6 bases remaining between them. The CDR3 runs 14 residues. The CDR3 spells CASSVARRTDTQYF. In nucleotides, the CDR3 is TGTGCCAGCAGCGTAGCTAGACGCACAGATACGCAGTATTTT.

The rearrangement links TRBV9 to TRBJ1-6; TRBD1 is a possible D gene (6 bases). CDR3 size: 15 residues. Germline V gene data show CDR1 as SGDLS and CDR2 as YYNGEE. V was trimmed by 4 bases and J by 8 bases, leaving 16 bases between them. The CDR3 DNA reads TGTGCCAGCAGCTATGGTGTTCAGGGGTATTCACCCCTCCACTTT. This gives the protein CASSYGVQGYSPLHF. Looking up the rest from reference TRBV9 and TRBJ1-6 gives the full variable domain: DSGVTQTPKHLITATGQRVTLRCSPRSGDLSVYWYQQSLDQGLQFLIQYYNGEERAKGNILERFSAQQFPDLHSELNLSSLELGDSALYFCASSYGVQGYSPLHFGNGTRLTVT.

The chain carries TRBV6-6 and TRBJ1-4; 11 nucleotides match TRBD1. In germline, CDR1 is MNHNY, CDR2 SVGAGI (reference sequence). After removal of 6 bases from V and 11 bases from J, the junction contained 8 bases not matched to a gene. The CDR3 is 14 amino acids. The CDR3, as DNA: TGTGCCAGCAGACCGGGACAGGGGGGGTGGAAACTGTTTTTT. Translation gives CASRPGQGGWKLFF.

The chain couples TRBV5-4 to TRBJ1-6; tentatively, D is TRBD1 (6 bases). This CDR3 comprises 15 residues. Trimming removed 3 bases at V and 8 bases at J, with 15 bases between. Germline CDR1 is SGHNT and CDR2 is YYREEE (reference sequence). The CDR3 sequence is CASSSQTGLDSPLHF. Written as DNA, the CDR3 is TGTGCCAGCAGCTCACAAACAGGGCTCGATTCACCCCTCCACTTT.

The V and J genes are TRBV7-9 and TRBJ1-3; no clear D. This CDR3 has 15 amino acids. Germline V gene sequence: CDR1 SEHNR, CDR2 FQNEAQ (reference sequence). V dropped 6 bases and J dropped 0 bases, with 12 bases sitting between them. Here the CDR3 DNA reads TGTGCCAGCAGGTTAACAGCCCTCTCTGGAAACACCATATATTTT. Translated, it gives CASRLTALSGNTIYF.

The chain couples TRBV5-1 to TRBJ1-1; D is perhaps TRBD1 (6 bases). CDR1 is SGHRS and CDR2 is YFSETQ in the germline V gene. Trimming cost V 4 bases and J 6 bases, with 16 bases left between them. The CDR3 is made up of 14 amino acids. The chain's CDR3 is CASSPHRAVAEAFF. In nucleotides, the CDR3 is TGCGCCAGCAGCCCTCACAGGGCCGTCGCTGAAGCTTTCTTT.

A single count supports this clone. The chain combines TRBV5-6 with TRBJ1-5; D remains ambiguous. Trimming took off 2 bases at V and 7 bases at J, with 7 bases between the two ends. CDR3 length: 12 residues. Germline loops: CDR1 SGHDT, CDR2 YYEEEE. The CDR3 region has the DNA TGTGCCAGCAGCTTTGAGGGACAGCCCCAGCATTTT. Translating it yields CASSFEGQPQHF.